This record covers a single T cell receptor beta chain. The table came from immunoSEQ multiplex PCR; TCRdb's copy has only in-frame clones and leaves some out. This table holds 150,000 to 250,000 clones, 84% found once. This specimen comes from a study of blood T cell repertoires in COVID-19. Two negative PCRs, clearance, or symptom resolution were required of recovered Cohort 3 donors. J gave up 4 bases and V 0 bases, and 3 bases lay outside the gene matches. This CDR3 has 16 amino acids. The V gene's germline CDR1 is LGHDT and CDR2 YNNKEL (reference sequence). This receptor was taken from a middle-aged man who had recovered from COVID-19. The material sequenced was PBMCs or T cells enriched from blood (not recorded which). This rearrangement joins TRBV3-1 (or the pseudogene TRBV3-2) to TRBJ2-5; 12 nucleotides line up with TRBD2. CDR3 in DNA: TGTGCCAGCAGCCAAGAAACTAGCGGGGGGAGAGAGACCCAGTACTTC. It yields the protein CASSQETSGGRETQYF.